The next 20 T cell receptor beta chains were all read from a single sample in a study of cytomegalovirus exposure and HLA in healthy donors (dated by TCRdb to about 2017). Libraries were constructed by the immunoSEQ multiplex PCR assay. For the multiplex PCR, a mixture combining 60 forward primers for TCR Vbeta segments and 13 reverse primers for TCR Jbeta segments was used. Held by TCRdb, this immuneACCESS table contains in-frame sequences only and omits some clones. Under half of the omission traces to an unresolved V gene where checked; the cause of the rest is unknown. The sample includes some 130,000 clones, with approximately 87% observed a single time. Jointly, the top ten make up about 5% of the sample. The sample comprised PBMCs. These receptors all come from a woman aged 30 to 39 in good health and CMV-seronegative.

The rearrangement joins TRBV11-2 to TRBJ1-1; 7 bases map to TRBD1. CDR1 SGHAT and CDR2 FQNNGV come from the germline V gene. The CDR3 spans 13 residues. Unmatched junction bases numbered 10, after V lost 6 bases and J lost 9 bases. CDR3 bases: TGTGCCAGCAGAAGACAGGGAGGACTGAAAGCTTTCTTT. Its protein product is CASRRQGGLKAFF.

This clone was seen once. The CDR3 spells CASSPRVDTQYF. The CDR3 DNA follows: TGTGCCAGCAGCCCGAGAGTAGATACGCAGTATTTT. This sequence joins TRBV7-9 and TRBJ2-3; no firm D call. Germline CDR1 SEHNR, CDR2 FQNEAQ (reference sequence). Trimming pared 5 bases from V and 5 bases from J, leaving 8 bases between. This CDR3 comprises 12 residues. Looking up the rest from reference TRBV7-9 and TRBJ2-3 gives the full variable domain: DTGVSQNPRHKITKRGQNVTFRCDPISEHNRLYWYRQTLGQGPEFLTYFQNEAQLEKSRLLSDRFSAERPKGSFSTLEIQRTEQGDSAMYLCASSPRVDTQYFGPGTRLTVL.

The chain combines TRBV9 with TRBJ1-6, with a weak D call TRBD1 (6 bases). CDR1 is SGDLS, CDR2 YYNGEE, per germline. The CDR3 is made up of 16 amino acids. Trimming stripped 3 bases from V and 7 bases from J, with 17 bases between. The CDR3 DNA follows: TGTGCCAGCAGCGCCTCCACGGACAGCCCGAATTCACCCCTCCACTTT. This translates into CASSASTDSPNSPLHF.

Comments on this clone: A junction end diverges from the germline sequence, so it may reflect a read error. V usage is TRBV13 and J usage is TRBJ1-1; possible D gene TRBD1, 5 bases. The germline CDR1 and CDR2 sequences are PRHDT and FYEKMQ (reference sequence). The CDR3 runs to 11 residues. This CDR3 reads CASSSQDNAIF. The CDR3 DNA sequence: TGTGCCAGCAGCTCCCAGGACAATGCGATCTTT.

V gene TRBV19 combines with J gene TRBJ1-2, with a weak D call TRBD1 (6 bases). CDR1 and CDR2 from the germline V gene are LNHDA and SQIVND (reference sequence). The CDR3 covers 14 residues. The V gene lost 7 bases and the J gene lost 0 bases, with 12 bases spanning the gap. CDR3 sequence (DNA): TGTGCCAGTACCAGGACAGCCACTAACTATGGCTACACCTTC. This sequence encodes CASTRTATNYGYTF.

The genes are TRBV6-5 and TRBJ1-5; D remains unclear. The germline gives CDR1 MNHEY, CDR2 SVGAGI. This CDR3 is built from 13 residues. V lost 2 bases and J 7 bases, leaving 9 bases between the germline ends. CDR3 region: CASSYGGLQPQHF. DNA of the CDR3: TGTGCCAGCAGTTACGGTGGCCTCCAGCCCCAGCATTTT.

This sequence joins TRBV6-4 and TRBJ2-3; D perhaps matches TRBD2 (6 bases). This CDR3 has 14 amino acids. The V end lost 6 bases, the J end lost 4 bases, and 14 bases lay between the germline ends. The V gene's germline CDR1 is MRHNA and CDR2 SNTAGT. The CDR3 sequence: CASSSRSGSDTQYF. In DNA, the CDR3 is TGTGCCAGCAGCAGCCGAAGCGGGTCAGATACGCAGTATTTT.

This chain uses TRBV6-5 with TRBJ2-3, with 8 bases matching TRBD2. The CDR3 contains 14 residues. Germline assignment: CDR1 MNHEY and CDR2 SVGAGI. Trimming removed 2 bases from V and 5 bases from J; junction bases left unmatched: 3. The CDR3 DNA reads TGTGCCAGCAGTTACGTCGGGGGGGTAGATACGCAGTATTTT. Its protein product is CASSYVGGVDTQYF.

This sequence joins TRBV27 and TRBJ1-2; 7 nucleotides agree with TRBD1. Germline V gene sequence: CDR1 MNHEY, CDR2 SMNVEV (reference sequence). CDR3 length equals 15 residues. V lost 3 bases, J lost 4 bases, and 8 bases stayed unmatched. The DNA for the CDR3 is TGTGCCAGCAGTTTGTACAGGGGTCCTGCCTATGGCTACACCTTC. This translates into CASSLYRGPAYGYTF.

The CDR3 here is CASSSVYEQYF. CDR3 coding DNA: TGTGCCAGCAGTTCCGTCTACGAGCAGTACTTC. This chain links TRBV27 with TRBJ2-7, with D unresolved. V lost 4 bases and J 3 bases, leaving 4 bases between the germline ends. The CDR3 has 11 residues. Germline V lookup: CDR1 MNHEY, CDR2 SMNVEV (reference sequence).

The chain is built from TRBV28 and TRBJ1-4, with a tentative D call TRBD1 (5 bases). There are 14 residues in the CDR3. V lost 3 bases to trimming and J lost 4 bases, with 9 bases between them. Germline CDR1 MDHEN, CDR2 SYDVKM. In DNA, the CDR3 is TGTGCCAGCAGTTTGGCAGGGCTTAATGAAAAACTGTTTTTT. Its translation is CASSLAGLNEKLFF.

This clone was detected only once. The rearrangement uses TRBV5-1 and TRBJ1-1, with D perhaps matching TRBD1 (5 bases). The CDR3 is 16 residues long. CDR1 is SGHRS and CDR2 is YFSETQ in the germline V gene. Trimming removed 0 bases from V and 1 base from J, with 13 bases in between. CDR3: CASSLASGLRNTEAFF. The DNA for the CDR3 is TGCGCCAGCAGCTTGGCCTCGGGACTGAGGAACACTGAAGCTTTCTTT.

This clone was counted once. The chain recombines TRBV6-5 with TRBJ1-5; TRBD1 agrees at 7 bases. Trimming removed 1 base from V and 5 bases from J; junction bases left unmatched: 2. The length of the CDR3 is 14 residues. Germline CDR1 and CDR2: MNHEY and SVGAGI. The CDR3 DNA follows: TGTGCCAGCAGTTACTACAGGGGACATCAGCCCCAGCATTTT. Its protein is CASSYYRGHQPQHF.

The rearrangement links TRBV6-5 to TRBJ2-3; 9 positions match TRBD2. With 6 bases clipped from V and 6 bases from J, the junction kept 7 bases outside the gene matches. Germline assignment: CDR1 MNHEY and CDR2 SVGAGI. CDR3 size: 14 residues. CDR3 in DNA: TGTGCCAGCAGGGGGCTAGCGGGAAGGGATACGCAGTATTTT. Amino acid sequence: CASRGLAGRDTQYF.

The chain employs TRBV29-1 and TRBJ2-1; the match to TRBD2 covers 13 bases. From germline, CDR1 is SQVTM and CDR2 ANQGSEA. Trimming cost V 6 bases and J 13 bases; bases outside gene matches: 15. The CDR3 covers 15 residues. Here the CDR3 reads CSVGRLAGGPGSQFF. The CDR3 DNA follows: TGCAGCGTGGGTCGACTAGCGGGAGGACCTGGGAGTCAGTTCTTC.

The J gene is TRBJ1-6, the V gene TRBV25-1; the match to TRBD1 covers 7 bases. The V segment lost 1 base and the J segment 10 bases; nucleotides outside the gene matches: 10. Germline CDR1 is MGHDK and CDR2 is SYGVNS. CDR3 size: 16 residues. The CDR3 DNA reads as TGTGCCAGCAGTGAATCCCCGAGACAGGGAGACTCACCCCTCCACTTT. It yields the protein CASSESPRQGDSPLHF.

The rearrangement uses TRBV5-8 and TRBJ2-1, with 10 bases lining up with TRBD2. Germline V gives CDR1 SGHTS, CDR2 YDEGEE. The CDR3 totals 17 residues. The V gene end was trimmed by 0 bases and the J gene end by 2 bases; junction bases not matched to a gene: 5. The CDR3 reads CASSLVSLAGAYNEQFF. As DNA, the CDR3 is TGTGCCAGCAGCTTGGTTTCCCTAGCGGGGGCCTACAATGAGCAGTTCTTC. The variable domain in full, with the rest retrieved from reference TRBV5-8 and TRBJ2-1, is EAGVTQSPTHLIKTRGQQATLRCSPISGHTSVYWYQQALGLGLQFLLWYDEGEERNRGNFPPRFSGRQFPNYSSELNVNALELEDSALYLCASSLVSLAGAYNEQFFGPGTRLTVL.

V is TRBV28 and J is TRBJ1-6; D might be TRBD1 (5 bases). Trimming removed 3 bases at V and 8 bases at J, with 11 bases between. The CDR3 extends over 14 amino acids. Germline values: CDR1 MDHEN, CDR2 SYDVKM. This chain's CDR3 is CASSFDSGHSPLHF. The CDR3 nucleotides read TGTGCCAGCAGTTTCGACAGTGGTCATTCACCCCTCCACTTT. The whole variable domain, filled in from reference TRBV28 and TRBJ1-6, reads DVKVTQSSRYLVKRTGEKVFLECVQDMDHENMFWYRQDPGLGLRLIYFSYDVKMKEKGDIPEGYSVSREKKERFSLILESASTNQTSMYLCASSFDSGHSPLHFGNGTRLTVT.

CDR3 residues: CASSYQGGRSTDTQYF. The DNA of the CDR3 is TGTGCCAGCAGTTACCAGGGGGGCAGGAGCACAGATACGCAGTATTTT. The chain has TRBV28 and TRBJ2-3, with D maybe TRBD1 (7 bases). V dropped 4 bases and J dropped 0 bases, with 14 bases sitting between them. This CDR3 spans 16 amino acids. CDR1 and CDR2 (germline): MDHEN, SYDVKM.

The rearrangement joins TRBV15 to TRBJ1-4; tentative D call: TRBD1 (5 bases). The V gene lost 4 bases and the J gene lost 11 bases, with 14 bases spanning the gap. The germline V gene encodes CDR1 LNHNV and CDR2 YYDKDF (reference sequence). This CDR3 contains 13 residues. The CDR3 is CATSKRQSRKLFF. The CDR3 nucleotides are TGTGCCACCAGCAAAAGACAGAGTCGGAAACTGTTTTTT.